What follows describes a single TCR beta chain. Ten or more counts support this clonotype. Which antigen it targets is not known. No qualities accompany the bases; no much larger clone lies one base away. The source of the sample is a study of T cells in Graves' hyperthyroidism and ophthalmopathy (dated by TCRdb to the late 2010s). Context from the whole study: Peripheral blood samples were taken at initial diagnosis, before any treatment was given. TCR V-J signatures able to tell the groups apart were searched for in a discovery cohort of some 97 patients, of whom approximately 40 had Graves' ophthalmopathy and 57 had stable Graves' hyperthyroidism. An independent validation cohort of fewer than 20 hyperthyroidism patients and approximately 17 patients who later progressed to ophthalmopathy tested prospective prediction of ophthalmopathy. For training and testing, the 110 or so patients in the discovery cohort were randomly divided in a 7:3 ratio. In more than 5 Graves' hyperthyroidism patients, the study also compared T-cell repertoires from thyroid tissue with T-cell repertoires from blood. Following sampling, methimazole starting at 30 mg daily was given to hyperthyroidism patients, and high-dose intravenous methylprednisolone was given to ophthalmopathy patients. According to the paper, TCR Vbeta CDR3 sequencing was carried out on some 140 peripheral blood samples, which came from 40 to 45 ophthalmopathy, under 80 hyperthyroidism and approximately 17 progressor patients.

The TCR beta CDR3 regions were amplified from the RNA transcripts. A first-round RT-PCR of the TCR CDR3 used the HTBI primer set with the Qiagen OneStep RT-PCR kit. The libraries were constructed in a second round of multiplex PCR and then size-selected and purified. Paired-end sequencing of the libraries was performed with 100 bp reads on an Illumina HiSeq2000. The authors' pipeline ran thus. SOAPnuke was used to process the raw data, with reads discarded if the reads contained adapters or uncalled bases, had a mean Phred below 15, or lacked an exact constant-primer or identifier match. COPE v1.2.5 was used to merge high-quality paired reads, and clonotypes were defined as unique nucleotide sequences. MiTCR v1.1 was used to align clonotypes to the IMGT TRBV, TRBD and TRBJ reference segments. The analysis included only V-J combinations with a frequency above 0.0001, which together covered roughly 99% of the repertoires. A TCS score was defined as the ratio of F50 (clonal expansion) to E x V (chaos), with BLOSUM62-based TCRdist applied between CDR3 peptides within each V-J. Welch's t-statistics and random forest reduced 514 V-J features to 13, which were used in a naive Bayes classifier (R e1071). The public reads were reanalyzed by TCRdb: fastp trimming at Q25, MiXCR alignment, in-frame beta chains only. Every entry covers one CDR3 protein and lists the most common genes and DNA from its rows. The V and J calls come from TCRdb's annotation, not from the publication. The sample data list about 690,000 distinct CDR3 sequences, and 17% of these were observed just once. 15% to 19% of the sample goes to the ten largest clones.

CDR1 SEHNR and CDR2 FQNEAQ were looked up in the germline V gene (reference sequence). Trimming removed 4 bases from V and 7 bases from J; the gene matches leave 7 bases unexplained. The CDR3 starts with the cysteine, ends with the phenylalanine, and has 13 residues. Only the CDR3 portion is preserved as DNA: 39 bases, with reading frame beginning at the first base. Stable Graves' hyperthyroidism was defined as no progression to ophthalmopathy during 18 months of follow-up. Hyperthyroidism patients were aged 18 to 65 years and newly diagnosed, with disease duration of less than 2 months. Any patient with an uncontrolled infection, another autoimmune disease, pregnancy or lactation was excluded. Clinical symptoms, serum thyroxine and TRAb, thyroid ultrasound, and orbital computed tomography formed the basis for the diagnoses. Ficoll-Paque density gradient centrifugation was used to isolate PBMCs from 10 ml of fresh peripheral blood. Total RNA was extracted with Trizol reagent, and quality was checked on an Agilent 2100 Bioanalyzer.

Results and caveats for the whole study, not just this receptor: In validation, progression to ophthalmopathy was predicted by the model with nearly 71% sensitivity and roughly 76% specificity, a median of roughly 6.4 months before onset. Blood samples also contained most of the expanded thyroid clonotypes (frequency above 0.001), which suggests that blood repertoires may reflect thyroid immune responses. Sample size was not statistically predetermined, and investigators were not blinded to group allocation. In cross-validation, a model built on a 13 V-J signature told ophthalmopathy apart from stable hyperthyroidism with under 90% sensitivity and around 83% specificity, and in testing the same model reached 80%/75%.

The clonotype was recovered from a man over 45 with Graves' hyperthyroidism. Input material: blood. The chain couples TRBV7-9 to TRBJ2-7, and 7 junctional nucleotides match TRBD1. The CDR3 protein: CASSSRTGGEQYF. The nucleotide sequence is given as TGTGCCAGCAGCTCCCGGACAGGTGGGGAGCAGTACTTC.